This is a list of T cell receptor beta chains from one sample in a study of brain T cells in children with intractable seizures. TCRdb's table, derived via immunoSEQ multiplex PCR, lists solely in-frame clones and lacks some. Of about 340,000 clones in the sample, 93% were seen once. The sequencing used peripheral blood, collected approximately 5 months after surgery. All receptors derive from a boy under two years old with tuberous sclerosis and intractable seizures. CDR3s include the opening cysteine and the closing phenylalanine or tryptophan. A D gene is named only where the DNA matches it firmly. Part of the rows lack a size; the others show once, few, many or a class for expanded clones.

j_call: TRBJ1-3; v_call: TRBV5-1; clone_size: .; d_call: .; cdr3_length: 14; cdr3_aa: CASSLGLSGNTIYF; cdr3_nt: TGCGCCAGCAGCTTGGGACTTTCTGGAAACACCATATATTTT
j_call: TRBJ1-5; v_call: TRBV3-1/TRBV3-2; clone_size: .; d_call: .; cdr3_length: 15; cdr3_aa: CASSQEDGRGQPQHF; cdr3_nt: TGTGCCAGCAGCCAAGAAGATGGGAGGGGTCAGCCCCAGCATTTT
j_call: TRBJ2-1; v_call: TRBV2; clone_size: once; d_call: .; cdr3_length: 14; cdr3_aa: CASMGSGVYNEQFF; cdr3_nt: TGTGCCAGCATGGGGTCCGGGGTTTACAATGAGCAGTTCTTC
j_call: TRBJ1-1; v_call: TRBV19; clone_size: few; d_call: .; cdr3_length: 12; cdr3_aa: CASSWENTEAFF; cdr3_nt: TGTGCCAGTAGCTGGGAAAACACTGAAGCTTTCTTT
j_call: TRBJ2-1; v_call: TRBV7-8; clone_size: .; d_call: .; cdr3_length: 15; cdr3_aa: CASSDGTPPYNEQFF; cdr3_nt: TGTGCCAGCAGCGACGGGACGCCACCCTACAATGAGCAGTTCTTC
j_call: TRBJ1-1; v_call: TRBV5-6; clone_size: .; d_call: .; cdr3_length: 14; cdr3_aa: CASSFRLMNTEAFF; cdr3_nt: TGTGCCAGCAGCTTCAGGCTGATGAACACTGAAGCTTTCTTT
j_call: TRBJ1-2; v_call: TRBV11-2; clone_size: .; d_call: .; cdr3_length: 14; cdr3_aa: CASSLEDSDYGYTF; cdr3_nt: TGTGCCAGCAGCTTAGAGGACAGCGACTATGGCTACACCTTC
j_call: TRBJ2-6; v_call: TRBV4-1; clone_size: .; d_call: .; cdr3_length: 21; cdr3_aa: CASSQRLLSGGRDSGANVLTF; cdr3_nt: TGCGCCAGCAGCCAAAGGCTCCTATCGGGGGGCCGGGACTCTGGGGCCAACGTCCTGACTTTC
j_call: TRBJ1-1; v_call: TRBV4-1; clone_size: .; d_call: TRBD1; cdr3_length: 18; cdr3_aa: CASSQNPGGLGMNTEAFF; cdr3_nt: TGCGCCAGCAGCCAAAATCCAGGGGGGTTGGGGATGAACACTGAAGCTTTCTTT
j_call: TRBJ2-3; v_call: TRBV5-1; clone_size: .; d_call: .; cdr3_length: 16; cdr3_aa: CASSLDWDKSTDTQYF; cdr3_nt: TGCGCCAGCAGCTTGGACTGGGATAAAAGCACAGATACGCAGTATTTT
j_call: TRBJ1-2; v_call: TRBV6-5; clone_size: .; d_call: .; cdr3_length: 14; cdr3_aa: CASSSSDGKGGYTF; cdr3_nt: TGTGCCAGCAGTTCCTCCGACGGGAAAGGGGGCTACACCTTC
j_call: TRBJ2-3; v_call: TRBV9; clone_size: once; d_call: .; cdr3_length: 13; cdr3_aa: CASSADPTDTQYF; cdr3_nt: TGTGCCAGCAGCGCTGACCCCACAGATACGCAGTATTTT
j_call: TRBJ2-3; v_call: TRBV4-1; clone_size: .; d_call: .; cdr3_length: 17; cdr3_aa: CASSHGPVKGATDTQYF; cdr3_nt: TGCGCCAGCAGCCATGGCCCCGTAAAGGGCGCCACAGATACGCAGTATTTT
j_call: TRBJ1-3; v_call: TRBV5-1; clone_size: .; d_call: .; cdr3_length: 14; cdr3_aa: CASSPDYTGNTIYF; cdr3_nt: TGCGCCAGCAGCCCCGACTATACTGGAAACACCATATATTTT
j_call: TRBJ1-1; v_call: TRBV6-5; clone_size: .; d_call: .; cdr3_length: 14; cdr3_aa: CASSYSAGLTEAFF; cdr3_nt: TGTGCCAGCAGTTACTCTGCAGGCCTCACTGAAGCTTTCTTT
j_call: TRBJ2-5; v_call: TRBV5-4; clone_size: .; d_call: .; cdr3_length: 14; cdr3_aa: CASSNRDSQETQYF; cdr3_nt: TGTGCCAGCAGCAACCGGGACTCGCAAGAGACCCAGTACTTC
j_call: TRBJ1-5; v_call: TRBV5-6; clone_size: .; d_call: .; cdr3_length: 13; cdr3_aa: CASSLTAGEPQHF; cdr3_nt: TGTGCCAGCAGCTTAACGGCGGGGGAGCCCCAGCATTTT
j_call: TRBJ1-2; v_call: TRBV30; clone_size: .; d_call: .; cdr3_length: 9; cdr3_aa: CAWSGGYTF; cdr3_nt: TGTGCCTGGAGTGGTGGCTACACCTTC
j_call: TRBJ2-1; v_call: TRBV9; clone_size: .; d_call: TRBD2; cdr3_length: 17; cdr3_aa: CASSGWTSGRNYNEQFF; cdr3_nt: TGTGCCAGCAGCGGTTGGACTAGCGGGAGGAACTACAATGAGCAGTTCTTC
j_call: TRBJ2-7; v_call: TRBV12-3/TRBV12-4; clone_size: .; d_call: .; cdr3_length: 11; cdr3_aa: CASRFSYEQYF; cdr3_nt: TGTGCCAGCAGGTTCTCCTACGAGCAGTACTTC
j_call: TRBJ2-1; v_call: TRBV4-1; clone_size: .; d_call: TRBD2; cdr3_length: 18; cdr3_aa: CASSQDSPLAGTYNEQFF; cdr3_nt: TGCGCCAGCAGCCAAGATTCCCCACTAGCGGGGACCTACAATGAGCAGTTCTTC
j_call: TRBJ2-7; v_call: TRBV3-1/TRBV3-2; clone_size: .; d_call: TRBD1; cdr3_length: 16; cdr3_aa: CASSQGTGRNLYEQYF; cdr3_nt: TGTGCCAGCAGCCAAGGGACAGGTCGGAACCTCTACGAGCAGTACTTC
j_call: TRBJ1-1; v_call: TRBV6-5; clone_size: .; d_call: TRBD1; cdr3_length: 16; cdr3_aa: CASSSRTGGADTEAFF; cdr3_nt: TGTGCCAGCAGTTCCCGGACAGGGGGCGCGGACACTGAAGCTTTCTTT
j_call: TRBJ1-1; v_call: TRBV14; clone_size: once; d_call: .; cdr3_length: 13; cdr3_aa: CASSRTVNTEAFF; cdr3_nt: TGTGCCAGCAGTCGGACGGTGAACACTGAAGCTTTCTTT
j_call: TRBJ1-1; v_call: TRBV6-6; clone_size: .; d_call: TRBD1; cdr3_length: 11; cdr3_aa: CASTATGEAFF; cdr3_nt: TGTGCCAGCACCGCGACAGGGGAGGCTTTCTTT
j_call: TRBJ2-3; v_call: TRBV19; clone_size: .; d_call: .; cdr3_length: 14; cdr3_aa: CASSSRGRTDTQYF; cdr3_nt: TGTGCCAGTAGTAGCAGGGGACGGACAGATACGCAGTATTTT
j_call: TRBJ2-7; v_call: TRBV5-1; clone_size: .; d_call: .; cdr3_length: 14; cdr3_aa: CASSLDSFSYEQYF; cdr3_nt: TGCGCCAGCAGCTTGGACAGCTTTTCCTACGAGCAGTACTTC
j_call: TRBJ1-2; v_call: TRBV5-6; clone_size: once; d_call: .; cdr3_length: 14; cdr3_aa: CASSFWGYNYGYTF; cdr3_nt: TGTGCCAGCAGCTTCTGGGGTTATAACTATGGCTACACCTTC
j_call: TRBJ2-1; v_call: TRBV3-1/TRBV3-2; clone_size: .; d_call: .; cdr3_length: 15; cdr3_aa: CASSQVAEVDTEQFF; cdr3_nt: TGTGCCAGCAGCCAAGTTGCGGAGGTTGACACTGAGCAGTTCTTC
j_call: TRBJ2-7; v_call: TRBV3-1/TRBV3-2; clone_size: .; d_call: .; cdr3_length: 12; cdr3_aa: CASSQVASGQYF; cdr3_nt: TGTGCCAGCAGCCAAGTAGCCTCGGGGCAGTACTTC
j_call: TRBJ1-1; v_call: TRBV7-3; clone_size: .; d_call: .; cdr3_length: 14; cdr3_aa: CASSLTEENTEAFF; cdr3_nt: TGTGCCAGCAGCTTAACAGAGGAGAACACTGAAGCTTTCTTT
j_call: TRBJ1-3; v_call: TRBV5-1; clone_size: .; d_call: .; cdr3_length: 14; cdr3_aa: CASSLEGQWDTIYF; cdr3_nt: TGCGCCAGCAGCTTGGAGGGCCAGTGGGACACCATATATTTT
j_call: TRBJ2-5; v_call: TRBV4-1; clone_size: .; d_call: .; cdr3_length: 15; cdr3_aa: CASSQPLGSQETQYF; cdr3_nt: TGCGCCAGCAGCCAACCCCTGGGGAGTCAAGAGACCCAGTACTTC
j_call: TRBJ1-1; v_call: TRBV21-1; clone_size: .; d_call: .; cdr3_length: 11; cdr3_aa: CASSKTGEAFF; cdr3_nt: TGTGCCAGCAGCAAAACGGGTGAAGCTTTCTTT
j_call: TRBJ2-7; v_call: TRBV25-1; clone_size: .; d_call: .; cdr3_length: 11; cdr3_aa: CASSRSYEQYF; cdr3_nt: TGTGCCAGCAGCAGATCCTACGAGCAGTACTTC
j_call: TRBJ2-2; v_call: TRBV30; clone_size: few; d_call: TRBD1; cdr3_length: 14; cdr3_aa: CAWKTGVNTGELFF; cdr3_nt: TGTGCCTGGAAGACAGGGGTGAATACCGGGGAGCTGTTTTTT
j_call: TRBJ2-3; v_call: TRBV2; clone_size: .; d_call: .; cdr3_length: 12; cdr3_aa: CATGTHTDTQYF; cdr3_nt: TGTGCCACCGGGACCCACACAGATACGCAGTATTTT
j_call: TRBJ1-2; v_call: TRBV4-1; clone_size: .; d_call: TRBD1; cdr3_length: 16; cdr3_aa: CASSPQAPGQFYGYTF; cdr3_nt: TGCGCCAGCAGCCCACAGGCTCCGGGACAGTTCTATGGCTACACCTTC
j_call: TRBJ2-7; v_call: TRBV19; clone_size: once; d_call: TRBD1; cdr3_length: 13; cdr3_aa: CASSWGQGYEQYF; cdr3_nt: TGTGCCAGTAGTTGGGGACAGGGCTACGAGCAGTACTTC
j_call: TRBJ2-5; v_call: TRBV5-5; clone_size: .; d_call: TRBD2; cdr3_length: 17; cdr3_aa: CASSLERLAGHQETQYF; cdr3_nt: TGTGCCAGCAGCTTGGAACGGTTAGCGGGGCACCAAGAGACCCAGTACTTC
j_call: TRBJ2-1; v_call: TRBV27; clone_size: .; d_call: TRBD2; cdr3_length: 15; cdr3_aa: CASSLKRTSRNEQFF; cdr3_nt: TGTGCCAGCAGCCTCAAAAGGACTAGCCGCAATGAGCAGTTCTTC
j_call: TRBJ2-1; v_call: TRBV27; clone_size: .; d_call: .; cdr3_length: 13; cdr3_aa: CASGRILYNEQFF; cdr3_nt: TGTGCCAGCGGGAGAATACTCTACAATGAGCAGTTCTTC
j_call: TRBJ2-7; v_call: TRBV9; clone_size: .; d_call: .; cdr3_length: 15; cdr3_aa: CASSPPGTLSYEQYF; cdr3_nt: TGTGCCAGCAGCCCCCCCGGAACGCTCTCCTACGAGCAGTACTTC
j_call: TRBJ1-5; v_call: TRBV21-1; clone_size: .; d_call: .; cdr3_length: 14; cdr3_aa: CASSKRQGVQPQHF; cdr3_nt: TGTGCCAGCAGCAAAAGACAGGGGGTCCAGCCCCAGCATTTT
j_call: TRBJ2-3; v_call: TRBV7-8; clone_size: .; d_call: .; cdr3_length: 12; cdr3_aa: CASRADTDTQYF; cdr3_nt: TGTGCCAGCAGAGCAGACACAGATACGCAGTATTTT
j_call: TRBJ1-1; v_call: TRBV6-1; clone_size: .; d_call: .; cdr3_length: 15; cdr3_aa: CASSELSGTHTEAFF; cdr3_nt: TGTGCCAGCAGTGAACTTTCCGGGACTCACACTGAAGCTTTCTTT
j_call: TRBJ2-6; v_call: TRBV7-9; clone_size: .; d_call: .; cdr3_length: 15; cdr3_aa: CASTPPGSGANVLTF; cdr3_nt: TGTGCCAGCACCCCCCCGGGGTCTGGGGCCAACGTCCTGACTTTC
j_call: TRBJ1-6; v_call: TRBV7-8; clone_size: .; d_call: .; cdr3_length: 16; cdr3_aa: CASSLAGTTNNSPLHF; cdr3_nt: TGTGCCAGCAGCTTAGCGGGGACAACGAATAATTCACCCCTCCACTTT
j_call: TRBJ1-3; v_call: TRBV11-2; clone_size: .; d_call: .; cdr3_length: 16; cdr3_aa: CASSLSVGTEGNTIYF; cdr3_nt: TGTGCCAGCAGCCTATCGGTCGGGACCGAAGGAAACACCATATATTTT
j_call: TRBJ2-1; v_call: TRBV19; clone_size: .; d_call: .; cdr3_length: 16; cdr3_aa: CASSIAPRASYNEQFF; cdr3_nt: TGTGCCAGTAGTATTGCCCCTCGAGCTAGCTACAATGAGCAGTTCTTC
j_call: TRBJ2-6; v_call: TRBV20-1; clone_size: .; d_call: .; cdr3_length: 16; cdr3_aa: CSASAWEGSGANVLTF; cdr3_nt: TGCAGTGCTAGTGCGTGGGAAGGTTCTGGGGCCAACGTCCTGACTTTC
j_call: TRBJ1-1; v_call: TRBV7-9; clone_size: .; d_call: .; cdr3_length: 13; cdr3_aa: CASSPGGATEAFF; cdr3_nt: TGTGCCAGCAGCCCCGGGGGGGCGACTGAAGCTTTCTTT
j_call: TRBJ2-2; v_call: TRBV2; clone_size: once; d_call: .; cdr3_length: 11; cdr3_aa: CASSGPGELFF; cdr3_nt: TGTGCCAGCAGTGGCCCCGGGGAGCTGTTTTTT
j_call: TRBJ1-2; v_call: TRBV6-5; clone_size: .; d_call: TRBD1; cdr3_length: 15; cdr3_aa: CASSPTTGSNYGYTF; cdr3_nt: TGTGCCAGCAGTCCCACGACAGGGTCGAACTATGGCTACACCTTC
j_call: TRBJ2-7; v_call: TRBV30; clone_size: .; d_call: TRBD1; cdr3_length: 13; cdr3_aa: CAWSHTGAYEQYF; cdr3_nt: TGTGCCTGGAGCCACACAGGGGCCTACGAGCAGTACTTC
j_call: TRBJ2-6; v_call: TRBV5-4; clone_size: .; d_call: .; cdr3_length: 15; cdr3_aa: CASRISGAGANVLTF; cdr3_nt: TGTGCCAGCAGAATCTCGGGGGCTGGGGCCAACGTCCTGACTTTC
j_call: TRBJ2-5; v_call: TRBV3-1/TRBV3-2; clone_size: .; d_call: .; cdr3_length: 13; cdr3_aa: CASTPARSVTQYF; cdr3_nt: TGTGCCAGCACCCCGGCCCGGTCGGTGACCCAGTACTTC
j_call: TRBJ2-2; v_call: TRBV6-5; clone_size: .; d_call: TRBD1; cdr3_length: 14; cdr3_aa: CASSYGTGGGELFF; cdr3_nt: TGTGCCAGCAGTTACGGGACAGGGGGCGGGGAGCTGTTTTTT
j_call: TRBJ1-2; v_call: TRBV30; clone_size: .; d_call: .; cdr3_length: 9; cdr3_aa: CACNNGYTF; cdr3_nt: TGTGCCTGCAACAATGGCTACACCTTC
j_call: TRBJ1-1; v_call: TRBV19; clone_size: .; d_call: .; cdr3_length: 15; cdr3_aa: CASSIVGLMNTEAFF; cdr3_nt: TGTGCCAGTAGTATAGTTGGCCTAATGAACACTGAAGCTTTCTTT